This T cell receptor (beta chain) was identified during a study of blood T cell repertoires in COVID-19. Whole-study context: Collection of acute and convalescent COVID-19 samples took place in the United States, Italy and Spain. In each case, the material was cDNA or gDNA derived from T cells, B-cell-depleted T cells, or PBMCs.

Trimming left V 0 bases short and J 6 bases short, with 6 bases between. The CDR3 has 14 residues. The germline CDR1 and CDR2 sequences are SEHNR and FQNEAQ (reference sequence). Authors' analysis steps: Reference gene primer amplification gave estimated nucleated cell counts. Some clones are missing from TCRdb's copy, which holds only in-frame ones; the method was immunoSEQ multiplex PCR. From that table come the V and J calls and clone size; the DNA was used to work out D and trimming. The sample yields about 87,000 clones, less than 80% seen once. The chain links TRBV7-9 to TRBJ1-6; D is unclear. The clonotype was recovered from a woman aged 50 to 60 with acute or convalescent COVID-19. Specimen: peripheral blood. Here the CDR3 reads CASSLAWANSPLHF. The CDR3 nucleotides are TGTGCCAGCAGCTTAGCTTGGGCTAATTCACCCCTCCACTTT.